The 31 T cell receptor beta chains given below trace back to one sample, sequenced in a study of identical twins. TCRdb used MiXCR to reprocess the 5' RACE reads, holding one entry per CDR3 protein. This sample carries just over 500,000 distinct CDR3 sequences, 20% to 25% of them seen once, and the ten largest clones take roughly 0.91%. These same records also appear under a second study, on T cells expressing NK-cell markers.

Source material: CD4+ T cells sorted from blood. The receptors here all came from a woman under 30 in good health.

This sequence joins TRBV3-1 and TRBJ1-2; 8 nucleotides line up with TRBD1. Trimming cost V 1 base and J 5 bases; bases outside gene matches: 3. CDR3 size: 14 residues. Germline V gene lookup returns CDR1 LGHDT and CDR2 YNNKEL (reference sequence). The CDR3 DNA follows: TGTGCCAGCAGCCAAGCAGGGGGCGCATATGGCTACACCTTC. Amino acids: CASSQAGGAYGYTF.

The CDR3 DNA reads TGCAGTGCTAGTTGGGTCGTGGGGGAGACCCAGTACTTC. Amino acids: CSASWVVGETQYF. V is TRBV20-1 and J is TRBJ2-5; D not resolved. Germline CDR1 DFQATT, CDR2 SNEGSKA (reference sequence). The V end lost 3 bases, the J end lost 5 bases, and 13 bases lay between the germline ends. There are 13 residues in the CDR3.

V gene TRBV6-1 combines with J gene TRBJ2-1; the D is unclear. Germline-derived CDR1 and CDR2 are MNHNS and SASEGT. CDR3 length: 16 amino acids. Deletions cut 6 bases from V and 4 bases from J, with 19 bases between. In nucleotides, the CDR3 is TGTGCCAGCAGGAGGTCGCATGCGAGCCCTTACAATGAGCAGTTCTTC. It specifies CASRRSHASPYNEQFF.

This clonotype turned up a few times. The V gene is TRBV24-1, the J gene TRBJ2-3; 11 positions agree with TRBD1. Trimming removed 3 bases from V and 5 bases from J; junction bases left unmatched: 3. Per the germline V gene, CDR1 is KGHDR and CDR2 is SFDVKD. The CDR3 has 15 residues. This CDR3 is CATSDPGQGEDTQYF. CDR3 bases: TGTGCCACCAGTGATCCGGGACAGGGGGAAGATACGCAGTATTTT.

The chain has TRBV9 and TRBJ2-1; no definite D call. In germline, CDR1 is SGDLS, CDR2 YYNGEE. This CDR3 region has 15 residues. Trimming removed 0 bases from V and 4 bases from J, with 11 bases in between. The CDR3 sequence: CASSVGDSRYNEQFF. CDR3 sequence (DNA): TGTGCCAGCAGCGTAGGAGACTCTAGATACAATGAGCAGTTCTTC.

The chain is built from TRBV6-1 and TRBJ2-7, with D tentatively TRBD2 (5 bases). The germline V and J ends were trimmed by 6 bases and 7 bases, with 22 bases remaining between them. The germline CDR1 and CDR2 sequences are MNHNS and SASEGT. The CDR3 totals 15 residues. Written as DNA, the CDR3 is TGTGCCAGCAGGCGGCGGACTGGCGGTCATCTGGAGCAGTACTTC. Its protein product is CASRRRTGGHLEQYF.

This chain connects TRBV21-1 to TRBJ2-1; TRBD1 is taken as the D call from the table, unchecked against the DNA. TRBV21-1 is a known pseudogene. This CDR3 spans 17 amino acids. The CDR3, as DNA: TGTGCCAGCAGCAAATTTGGGGCTAGGGGCTCCTACAATGAGCAGTTCTTC. This translates into CASSKFGARGSYNEQFF.

In nucleotides, the CDR3 is TGTGCCAGCAGTTTTTATCTGGGGCGGGAGAAATACAATGAGCAGTTCTTC. Translated, it gives CASSFYLGREKYNEQFF. The rearrangement joins TRBV27 to TRBJ2-1; 7 positions agree with TRBD2. Germline values: CDR1 MNHEY, CDR2 SMNVEV (reference sequence). This CDR3 comprises 17 residues. Trimming at V came to 3 bases and at J to 4 bases, leaving 12 bases not matched to a gene.

This clonotype was seen a few times. This chain connects TRBV12-5 to TRBJ2-1; no clear D gene. This CDR3 is built from 17 residues. In germline, CDR1 is LGHNT, CDR2 FRNRAP. Trimming shortened V by 2 bases and J by 0 bases, and 14 bases separated the two germline ends. The CDR3 region has the DNA TGTGCTAGTGGTTTGCCCCCCCGCACCAGCTCCTACAATGAGCAGTTCTTC. Residues: CASGLPPRTSSYNEQFF.

The chain combines TRBV5-5 with TRBJ2-7; possibly TRBD1 for D (5 bases). V was clipped by 3 bases and J by 1 base, with 17 bases between them. From germline, CDR1 is SGHKS and CDR2 YYEKEE (reference sequence). This CDR3 contains 16 residues. CDR3 protein: CASSYPKGPISYEQYF. The CDR3 region has the DNA TGTGCCAGCAGCTACCCAAAGGGGCCGATATCCTACGAGCAGTACTTC.

In its sample, this clonotype was seen many times. The chain carries TRBV20-1 and TRBJ1-5; D may be TRBD1 (6 bases). The length of the CDR3 is 14 residues. Germline V gene sequence: CDR1 DFQATT, CDR2 SNEGSKA (reference sequence). Trimming stripped 5 bases from V and 0 bases from J, with 11 bases between. This chain's CDR3 is CSAQTGNSNQPQHF. In nucleotides, the CDR3 is TGCAGTGCTCAAACAGGGAATAGCAATCAGCCCCAGCATTTT.

V is TRBV27 and J is TRBJ2-7; 8 nucleotides match TRBD1. Germline CDR1 is MNHEY and CDR2 is SMNVEV (reference sequence). The ends lost 6 bases at V and 2 bases at J; junction bases unmatched: 6. There are 14 residues in the CDR3. The CDR3 region is CASSKDRGTYEQYF. CDR3 DNA sequence: TGTGCCAGCAGCAAAGACAGGGGAACCTACGAGCAGTACTTC.

The V gene is TRBV15, the J gene TRBJ2-3; D call uncertain. Trimming removed 0 bases from V and 7 bases from J, with 11 bases in between. Germline CDR1 LNHNV, CDR2 YYDKDF (reference sequence). This CDR3 contains 14 residues. In nucleotides, the CDR3 is TGTGCCACCAGCAGAGATCTAGGCCAAAATACGCAGTATTTT. Translating it yields CATSRDLGQNTQYF.

The chain uses TRBV20-1 and TRBJ1-2; 7 bases match TRBD1. The CDR3 has 13 amino acids. Germline CDR1 and CDR2: DFQATT and SNEGSKA (reference sequence). V shed 6 bases, J shed 8 bases, and the junction held 12 bases outside the gene matches. CDR3 loop: CSATKDRVGGYTF. CDR3 DNA: TGCAGTGCCACGAAAGACAGGGTAGGCGGCTACACCTTC.

V and J are TRBV12-3 or TRBV12-4 and TRBJ2-7; 12 nucleotides align to TRBD2. This CDR3 contains 15 residues. V lost 5 bases and J lost 3; bases outside the gene matches: 5. The CDR3 region is CASSRPTSGSYEQYF. The CDR3 region has the DNA TGTGCCAGCAGTCGCCCGACTAGCGGGAGCTACGAGCAGTACTTC.

The chain links TRBV29-1 to TRBJ2-7; possibly TRBD2 for D (6 bases). The CDR3 runs 12 residues. CDR1 is SQVTM and CDR2 is ANQGSEA in the germline V gene. With 7 bases removed from V and 4 bases from J, the gap between germline ends came to 14 bases. CDR3 loop: CSANDGGYEQYF. The CDR3 DNA reads TGCAGCGCCAACGATGGAGGGTACGAGCAGTACTTC.

This chain connects TRBV7-2 to TRBJ2-2; D gene unclear. The CDR3 loop spans 14 amino acids. V lost 5 bases to trimming and J lost 3 bases, with 10 bases between them. The germline CDR1 and CDR2 sequences are SGHTA and FQGNSA. The CDR3, as DNA: TGTGCCAGCAGCCCGTCGGCGGACACCGGGGAGCTGTTTTTT. It is translated as CASSPSADTGELFF.

This clonotype has only a few counts. The J gene is TRBJ2-2, the V gene TRBV20-1; the D gene is possibly TRBD2 (6 bases). The V and J ends lost 5 bases and 0 bases respectively, with 7 bases between them. Germline CDR1 is DFQATT and CDR2 is SNEGSKA (reference sequence). This CDR3 has 13 residues. The CDR3 loop is CSAWEANTGELFF. The CDR3 DNA is TGCAGTGCTTGGGAGGCGAACACCGGGGAGCTGTTTTTT.

The sample holds many counts of this clonotype. V gene TRBV29-1 combines with J gene TRBJ2-2; TRBD2 matches at 10 bases. Germline CDR1 is SQVTM and CDR2 is ANQGSEA. The CDR3 has 16 amino acids. J lost 3 bases, V lost 4 bases, and 8 bases had no gene match. This CDR3 reads CSVVPSGRIDTGELFF. In nucleotides, the CDR3 is TGCAGCGTTGTCCCTAGCGGGAGAATAGACACCGGGGAGCTGTTTTTT.

The chain is built from TRBV6-1 and TRBJ2-1; 8 bases map to TRBD2. Trimming at V came to 5 bases and at J to 7 bases, leaving 10 bases not matched to a gene. Germline V gene lookup returns CDR1 MNHNS and CDR2 SASEGT. This CDR3 region has 15 residues. CDR3 DNA sequence: TGTGCCAGCAGTCGGGAGGGTTATCAGAGAAATGAGCAGTTCTTC. It yields the protein CASSREGYQRNEQFF.

In DNA, the CDR3 is TGTGCCAGCACCTTCACTAGGGTTCTGGACACTGAAGCTTTCTTT. Amino acid sequence: CASTFTRVLDTEAFF. The V and J genes are TRBV7-2 and TRBJ1-1; no reliable D call. The CDR3 is 15 residues long. Deletions cut 7 bases from V and 3 bases from J, with 18 bases between. Germline CDR1 and CDR2: SGHTA and FQGNSA.

There are a few counts of this clonotype. This sequence joins TRBV10-2 and TRBJ2-7; the match to TRBD2 covers 7 bases. The CDR3 loop spans 16 amino acids. Trimming removed 7 bases from V and 0 bases from J; junction bases left unmatched: 12. Germline V gene data show CDR1 as WSHSY and CDR2 as SAAADI. For the CDR3, the DNA is TGCGCCAGCACCGAGGGGAGCGGGGCGGGCTCCTACGAGCAGTACTTC. As protein: CASTEGSGAGSYEQYF.

This clonotype was observed a few times. This chain uses TRBV20-1 with TRBJ2-3; TRBD2 agrees at 8 bases. Losses at the gene ends were 3 bases for V and 5 bases for J; bases not matched to a gene: 13. Germline values: CDR1 DFQATT, CDR2 SNEGSKA (reference sequence). This CDR3 is built from 16 residues. CDR3 region: CSASRAGGQGRDTQYF. CDR3 nucleotide sequence: TGCAGTGCTAGTCGGGCGGGGGGCCAAGGGCGAGATACGCAGTATTTT.

In DNA, the CDR3 is TGTGCCAGCAGCTTCGGACTGGGAGAGGTGACCCAGTACTTC. This sequence encodes CASSFGLGEVTQYF. The V call is TRBV5-4, the J call TRBJ2-5; tentative D call: TRBD2 (5 bases). Trimming stripped 2 bases from V and 7 bases from J, with 15 bases between. The germline CDR1 and CDR2 sequences are SGHNT and YYREEE (reference sequence). CDR3 size: 14 residues.

This clonotype was detected a few times. The rearrangement joins TRBV5-1 to TRBJ1-2; D remains unclear. V lost 2 bases, J lost 2 bases, and 13 bases lay in between. The CDR3 is made up of 15 amino acids. Germline V gene sequence: CDR1 SGHRS, CDR2 YFSETQ. DNA of the CDR3: TGCGCCAGCAGCTTAACAGCCTACTTCAACTATGGCTACACCTTC. Protein product: CASSLTAYFNYGYTF.

The chain has TRBV6-2 or TRBV6-3 and TRBJ2-7; D unresolved. Germline V gene sequence: CDR1 MNHEY, CDR2 SVGEGT. The V and J ends lost 2 bases and 5 bases respectively, with 7 bases between them. This CDR3 spans 12 amino acids. As DNA, the CDR3 is TGTGCCAGCAGTTACACCGGGCACGAGCAGTACTTC. This translates into CASSYTGHEQYF.

The table lists this clonotype with a few counts. The chain recombines TRBV12-3 or TRBV12-4 with TRBJ1-6; weak D call: TRBD1 (6 bases). The CDR3 covers 14 residues. V shed 2 bases and J shed 9 bases, with 11 bases lying between them. CDR3 sequence: CASSLQGTRSPLHF. As DNA, the CDR3 is TGTGCCAGCAGTTTACAGGGGACGCGTTCACCCCTCCACTTT.

The chain combines TRBV5-1 with TRBJ2-7, with a possible D match to TRBD2 (5 bases). Germline V gene sequence: CDR1 SGHRS, CDR2 YFSETQ. The CDR3 is 16 amino acids. Trimming took 0 bases from V and 0 from J, leaving 13 bases between them. The CDR3 region has the DNA TGCGCCAGCAGCTTGGACGTCCAGCGGATCTCCTACGAGCAGTACTTC. Encoded protein: CASSLDVQRISYEQYF.

In this sample, this clonotype turned up once. This chain links TRBV19 with TRBJ2-5, with 7 nucleotides matching TRBD2. V shed 3 bases and J 5 bases; nucleotides not matched to a gene: 15. The CDR3 is 17 amino acids. Germline V gives CDR1 LNHDA, CDR2 SQIVND (reference sequence). The CDR3 region is CASSIRGRGGKWETQYF. The CDR3 coding sequence is TGTGCCAGTAGTATCCGGGGTCGCGGGGGAAAGTGGGAGACCCAGTACTTC.

This clonotype has more than one count but fewer than ten. The CDR3 spells CASSQGLAGSDTQYF. In nucleotides, the CDR3 is TGTGCCAGCAGCCAGGGGCTAGCGGGGTCCGATACGCAGTATTTT. This chain joins TRBV7-9 and TRBJ2-3; 9 bases are shared with TRBD2. CDR3 size: 15 residues. V shed 5 bases, J shed 6 bases, and the junction held 9 bases outside the gene matches. Germline values: CDR1 SEHNR, CDR2 FQNEAQ (reference sequence).

V and J are TRBV6-2 or TRBV6-3 and TRBJ2-3; D gene ambiguous. Trimming pared 3 bases from V and 1 base from J, leaving 17 bases between. Germline assignment: CDR1 MNHEY and CDR2 SVGEGT. The CDR3 is 17 residues long. The DNA of the CDR3 is TGTGCCAGCAGTTATACCAGGAGATGGTACGGCACAGATACGCAGTATTTT. Protein product: CASSYTRRWYGTDTQYF.